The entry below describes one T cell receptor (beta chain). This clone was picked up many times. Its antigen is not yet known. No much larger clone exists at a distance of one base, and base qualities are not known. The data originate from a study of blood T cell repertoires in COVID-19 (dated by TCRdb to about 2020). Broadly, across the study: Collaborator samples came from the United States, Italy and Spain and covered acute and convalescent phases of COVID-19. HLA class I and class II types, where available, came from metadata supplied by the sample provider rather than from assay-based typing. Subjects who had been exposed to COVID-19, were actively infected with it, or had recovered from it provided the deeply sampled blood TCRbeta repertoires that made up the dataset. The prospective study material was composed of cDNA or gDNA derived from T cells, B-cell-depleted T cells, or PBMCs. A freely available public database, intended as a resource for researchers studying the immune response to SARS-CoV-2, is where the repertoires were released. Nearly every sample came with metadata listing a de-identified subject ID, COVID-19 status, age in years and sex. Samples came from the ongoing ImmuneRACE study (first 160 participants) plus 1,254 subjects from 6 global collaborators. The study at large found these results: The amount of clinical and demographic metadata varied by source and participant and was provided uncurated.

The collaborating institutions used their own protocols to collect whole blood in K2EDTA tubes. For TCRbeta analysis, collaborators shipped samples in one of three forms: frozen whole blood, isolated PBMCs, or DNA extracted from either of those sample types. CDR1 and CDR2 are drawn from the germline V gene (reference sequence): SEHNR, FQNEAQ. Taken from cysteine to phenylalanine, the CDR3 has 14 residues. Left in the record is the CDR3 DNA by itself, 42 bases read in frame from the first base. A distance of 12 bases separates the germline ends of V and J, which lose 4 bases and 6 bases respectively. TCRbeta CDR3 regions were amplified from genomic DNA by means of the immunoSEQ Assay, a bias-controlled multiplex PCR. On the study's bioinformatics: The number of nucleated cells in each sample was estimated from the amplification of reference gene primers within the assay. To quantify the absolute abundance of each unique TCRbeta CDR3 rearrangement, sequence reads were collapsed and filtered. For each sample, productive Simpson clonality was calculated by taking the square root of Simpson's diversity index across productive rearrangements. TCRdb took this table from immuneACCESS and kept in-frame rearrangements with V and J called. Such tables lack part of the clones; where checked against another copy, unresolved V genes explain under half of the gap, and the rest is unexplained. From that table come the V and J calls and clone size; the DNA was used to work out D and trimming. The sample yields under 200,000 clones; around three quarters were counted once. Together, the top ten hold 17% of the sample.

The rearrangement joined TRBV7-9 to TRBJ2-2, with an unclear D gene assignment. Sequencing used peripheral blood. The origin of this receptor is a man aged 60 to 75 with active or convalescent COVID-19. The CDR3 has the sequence CASSSSLVSGELFF. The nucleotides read TGTGCCAGCAGCTCATCCCTAGTATCCGGGGAGCTGTTTTTT.